The clone carrying this T cell receptor (beta chain) was observed a few times. Its target is not known. The data originate from a study of beta chain features in type 1 diabetes. Study results and caveats: Individuals with type 1 diabetes displayed fewer insertions and more deletions at VDJ junctions.

The V end lost 0 bases, the J end lost 8 bases, and 11 bases lay between the germline ends. The CDR3 covers 14 residues. Germline CDR1 SGDLS, CDR2 YYNGEE. Every bit of the isolated RNA underwent reverse transcription, so sequencing read expressed TCRB transcripts. Produced via immunoSEQ multiplex PCR; TCRdb's table is partial and in-frame only. The sample holds about 350,000 clones, around 20% seen once. The sequenced sample consisted of naive CD4+ T cells from blood. This TCR derives from a woman younger than 30 in good health. V and J are TRBV9 and TRBJ1-4; D ambiguous. CDR3 coding DNA: TGTGCCAGCAGCGTAGAAGCCGAGGAGGAAAAACTGTTTTTT. Its translation is CASSVEAEEEKLFF.